These 17 T cell receptor beta chains were all obtained from the same sample, sequenced in a study of T cells in Graves' hyperthyroidism and ophthalmopathy. The CDR3 regions of TCR beta were amplified from RNA transcripts. Using the HTBI primer set, a first-round RT-PCR was run on the TCR CDR3. TCRdb reanalysed the multiplex PCR reads using MiXCR and keeps one entry per CDR3 protein. Here the sample spans 490,000 or so distinct CDR3 sequences, 15% to 20% being singletons. Sequencing used blood. The receptors were sampled from a man aged 35-49 years with Graves' ophthalmopathy.

This clonotype appeared a few times. In DNA, the CDR3 is TGTGCCAGCAGCCAAGAGGACGACTACCAAGAGACCCAGTACTTC. The encoded protein is CASSQEDDYQETQYF. V usage is TRBV14 and J usage is TRBJ2-5; D gene uncertain. V was clipped by 0 bases and J by 0 bases, with 8 bases between them. Germline loops: CDR1 SGHDN, CDR2 FVKESK. This CDR3 comprises 15 residues.

This clonotype was detected a few times. V is TRBV7-6 and J is TRBJ1-6; D possibly corresponds to TRBD1 (6 bases). Trimming shortened V by 5 bases and J by 8 bases, and 10 bases separated the two germline ends. Per the germline V gene, CDR1 is SGHVS and CDR2 is FNYEAQ. The CDR3 is 13 residues long. CDR3 bases: TGTGCCAGCAGCCAAAGGACAGATTCACCCCTCCACTTT. As protein: CASSQRTDSPLHF.

In its sample, this clonotype was seen once. The chain is built from TRBV2 and TRBJ2-1; 15 nucleotides agree with TRBD2. This CDR3 contains 15 residues. The ends lost 7 bases at V and 8 bases at J; junction bases unmatched: 6. CDR1 and CDR2 from the germline V gene are SNHLY and FYNNEI. CDR3 residues: CASNGLAGGPHEQFF. The CDR3, as DNA: TGTGCCAGCAACGGACTAGCGGGGGGGCCGCATGAGCAGTTCTTC.

This clonotype was recorded at least ten times. The chain combines TRBV28 with TRBJ1-2; TRBD1 agrees at 11 bases. This CDR3 spans 15 amino acids. The germline V gene encodes CDR1 MDHEN and CDR2 SYDVKM. J lost 6 bases, V lost 2 bases, and 5 bases had no gene match. CDR3 coding DNA: TGTGCCAGCAGTTTAGGGACAGGGGGTGGAAATGGCTACACCTTC. This codes for CASSLGTGGGNGYTF.

The chain recombines TRBV7-2 with TRBJ2-1, with TRBD2 identical over 11 bases. The CDR3 covers 16 residues. Germline loops: CDR1 SGHTA, CDR2 FQGNSA. Losses at the gene ends were 5 bases for V and 11 bases for J; bases not matched to a gene: 14. The CDR3 region is CASSQDRASGRNKQFF. CDR3 bases: TGTGCCAGCAGCCAAGATAGGGCTAGCGGGAGGAATAAGCAGTTCTTC.

The J gene is TRBJ2-1, the V gene TRBV3-1; D is undetermined. Germline-derived CDR1 and CDR2 are LGHDT and YNNKEL (reference sequence). V lost 4 bases and J 7 bases, leaving 11 bases between the germline ends. The CDR3 is 13 amino acids. The CDR3 here is CASSLPLRNEQFF. CDR3 in DNA: TGTGCCAGCAGCCTTCCGTTGAGAAATGAGCAGTTCTTC.

CDR3 amino acids: CSVEEGGGAGLSYNEQFF. Here the CDR3 DNA reads TGCAGCGTTGAAGAAGGGGGGGGAGCGGGCCTCTCCTACAATGAGCAGTTCTTC. The rearrangement uses TRBV29-1 and TRBJ2-1; D might be TRBD2 (7 bases). V lost 0 bases, J lost 0 bases, and 18 bases lay in between. Per the germline V gene, CDR1 is SQVTM and CDR2 is ANQGSEA. The length of the CDR3 is 18 residues.

This clonotype came up many times. The chain is built from TRBV20-1 and TRBJ2-7; 13 bases match TRBD2. The junction had 4 bases not matched to a gene; V was cut back by 6 bases and J by 2 bases. Germline assignment: CDR1 DFQATT and CDR2 SNEGSKA (reference sequence). This CDR3 has 14 amino acids. This CDR3 reads CSAATSGRAYEQYF. CDR3 coding DNA: TGCAGTGCCGCTACTAGCGGGAGGGCCTACGAGCAGTACTTC.

This clonotype was observed a few times. The CDR3 region is CASTRTSGLSTDTQYF. The CDR3 DNA reads as TGTGCCAGCACCAGAACGAGCGGCCTTAGCACAGATACGCAGTATTTT. The chain links TRBV6-2 or TRBV6-3 to TRBJ2-3, with a tentative D call TRBD2 (5 bases). Trimming took 7 bases from V and 0 from J, leaving 17 bases between them. There are 16 residues in the CDR3. Looked up from germline, CDR1 is MNHEY and CDR2 is SVGEGT.

In its sample, this clonotype was seen many times. This chain connects TRBV6-1 to TRBJ2-7; D perhaps matches TRBD2 (5 bases). Germline V gives CDR1 MNHNS, CDR2 SASEGT. V was clipped by 5 bases and J by 6 bases, with 23 bases between them. The CDR3 extends over 16 amino acids. The CDR3 DNA reads TGTGCCAGCAGTTCCCTTCGGGGATCGAGAGGTCGCGAGCAGTACTTC. Amino acid sequence: CASSSLRGSRGREQYF.

The sample holds many counts of this clonotype. This chain joins TRBV5-8 and TRBJ1-5, with TRBD1 matching 7 bases. The CDR3 sequence is 14 residues long. Germline-derived CDR1 and CDR2 are SGHTS and YDEGEE. J gave up 6 bases and V 5 bases, and 8 bases lay outside the gene matches. CDR3 amino acids: CASRSTGLLQPQHF. CDR3 sequence (DNA): TGTGCCAGCAGGTCGACAGGGTTGCTTCAGCCCCAGCATTTT.

The chain uses TRBV5-6 and TRBJ1-3; 7 nucleotides line up with TRBD1. The length of the CDR3 is 14 residues. V lost 3 bases to trimming and J lost 4 bases; unmatched junction nucleotides: 4. The V gene's germline CDR1 is SGHDT and CDR2 YYEEEE. CDR3 bases: TGTGCCAGCAGCTATGGGACAGCCGGAAACACCATATATTTT. Translation gives CASSYGTAGNTIYF. Drawing the rest from reference TRBV5-6 and TRBJ1-3, the complete variable domain is DAGVTQSPTHLIKTRGQQVTLRCSPKSGHDTVSWYQQALGQGPQFIFQYYEEEERQRGNFPDRFSGHQFPNYSSELNVNALLLGDSALYLCASSYGTAGNTIYFGEGSWLTVV.

This chain uses TRBV18 with TRBJ2-3; maybe TRBD2 (5 bases). V lost 2 bases to trimming and J lost 6 bases, with 9 bases between them. Looked up from germline, CDR1 is KGHSH and CDR2 is LQKENI. The CDR3 contains 13 residues. The DNA for the CDR3 is TGTGCCAGCTCACCAGGGAGTAGGGATACGCAGTATTTT. Translated, it gives CASSPGSRDTQYF.

This clonotype was detected once. The chain employs TRBV24-1 and TRBJ2-5, with D perhaps TRBD1 (6 bases). Looked up from germline, CDR1 is KGHDR and CDR2 is SFDVKD. CDR3 length: 13 residues. Trimming took 6 bases from V and 5 from J, leaving 12 bases between them. DNA for the CDR3: TGTGCCACCAGTATAGGGGGTTACGAGACCCAGTACTTC. Translation: CATSIGGYETQYF.

This clonotype came up a few times. This sequence joins TRBV18 and TRBJ2-7; 8 bases align to TRBD1. This CDR3 comprises 17 residues. Germline V gene lookup returns CDR1 KGHSH and CDR2 LQKENI. J gave up 3 bases and V 0 bases, and 10 bases lay outside the gene matches. CDR3 bases: TGTGCCAGCTCACCACCGGGCCGGGGGACAGGAAACTACGAGCAGTACTTC. Translating it yields CASSPPGRGTGNYEQYF.

This clonotype has only a few counts. This rearrangement joins TRBV20-1 to TRBJ2-2; D is uncertain. The CDR3 has 14 amino acids. Germline loops: CDR1 DFQATT, CDR2 SNEGSKA (reference sequence). V lost 1 base and J lost 0, with 6 bases in between. The CDR3 loop is CSARVLTNTGELFF. CDR3 sequence (DNA): TGCAGTGCTAGAGTCTTAACGAACACCGGGGAGCTGTTTTTT.

As regards this clonotype: Being one base from a much bigger clone, this may be a read error. In this CDR3 the conserved last residue, phenylalanine or tryptophan, is missing, so a read error is likely. This chain joins TRBV6-5 and TRBJ1-1; no clear D. The CDR3 contains 16 residues. The germline V gene encodes CDR1 MNHEY and CDR2 SVGAGI. Trimming stripped 4 bases from V and 0 bases from J, with 15 bases between. CDR3 bases: TGTGCCAGCAGTTCAACCAAAGGGATAATGAACACTGAAGCTTTCTCT. It specifies CASSSTKGIMNTEAFS.